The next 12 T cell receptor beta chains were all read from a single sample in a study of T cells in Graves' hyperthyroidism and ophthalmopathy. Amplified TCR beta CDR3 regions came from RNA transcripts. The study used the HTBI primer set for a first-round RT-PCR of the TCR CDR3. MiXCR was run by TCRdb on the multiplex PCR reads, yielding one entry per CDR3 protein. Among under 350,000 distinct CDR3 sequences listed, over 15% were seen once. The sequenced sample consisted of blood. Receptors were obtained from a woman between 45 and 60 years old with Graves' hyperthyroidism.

CDR3 bases: TGTGCCAGCAGTGCCAGAGAGACCCAGTACTTC. This encodes CASSARETQYF. The J gene is TRBJ2-5, the V gene TRBV2; D not resolved. Germline loops: CDR1 SNHLY, CDR2 FYNNEI. The CDR3 sequence is 11 residues long. The V end lost 4 bases, the J end lost 4 bases, and 4 bases lay between the germline ends.

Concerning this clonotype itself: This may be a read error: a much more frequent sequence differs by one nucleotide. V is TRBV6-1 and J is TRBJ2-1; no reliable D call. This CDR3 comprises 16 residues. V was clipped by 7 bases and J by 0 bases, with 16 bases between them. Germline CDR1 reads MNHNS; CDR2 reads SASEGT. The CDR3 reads CASILDTPSSYNEQFF. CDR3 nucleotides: TGTGCCAGCATTCTTGACACCCCAAGCTCCTACAATGAGCAGTTCTTC.

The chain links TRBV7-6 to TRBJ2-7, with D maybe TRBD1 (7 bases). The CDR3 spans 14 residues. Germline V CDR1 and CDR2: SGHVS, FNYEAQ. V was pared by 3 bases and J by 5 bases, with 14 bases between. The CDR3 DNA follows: TGTGCCAGCAGCTTGGGAATCAGGGGGGACGAGCAGTACTTC. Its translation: CASSLGIRGDEQYF.

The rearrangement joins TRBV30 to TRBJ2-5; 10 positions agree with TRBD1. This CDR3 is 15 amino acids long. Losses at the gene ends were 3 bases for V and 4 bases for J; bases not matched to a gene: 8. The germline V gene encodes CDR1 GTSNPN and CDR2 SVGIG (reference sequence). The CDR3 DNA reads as TGTGCCTGGAGCAAAGGGACAGGGGAAGGAGAGACCCAGTACTTC. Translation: CAWSKGTGEGETQYF.

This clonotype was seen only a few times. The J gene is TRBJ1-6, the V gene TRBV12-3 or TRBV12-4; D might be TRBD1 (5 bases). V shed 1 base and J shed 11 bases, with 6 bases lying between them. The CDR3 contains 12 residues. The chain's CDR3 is CASSLVGAPLHF. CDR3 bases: TGTGCCAGCAGTTTAGTGGGGGCACCCCTCCACTTT.

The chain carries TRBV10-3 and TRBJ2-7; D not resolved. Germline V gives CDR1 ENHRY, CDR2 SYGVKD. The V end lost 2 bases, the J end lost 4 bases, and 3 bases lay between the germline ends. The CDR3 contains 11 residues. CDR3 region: CAISERYEQYF. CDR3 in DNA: TGTGCCATCAGTGAGCGGTACGAGCAGTACTTC.

The CDR3 sequence: CASIHPGTDEAFF. The CDR3 DNA follows: TGTGCCAGCATCCATCCCGGGACAGATGAAGCTTTCTTT. The chain joins TRBV6-1 to TRBJ1-1; 7 positions agree with TRBD1. CDR1 is MNHNS and CDR2 is SASEGT in the germline V gene. Germline trimming cut 7 bases from V and 7 bases from J; bases unmatched to any gene: 9. The CDR3 has 13 amino acids.

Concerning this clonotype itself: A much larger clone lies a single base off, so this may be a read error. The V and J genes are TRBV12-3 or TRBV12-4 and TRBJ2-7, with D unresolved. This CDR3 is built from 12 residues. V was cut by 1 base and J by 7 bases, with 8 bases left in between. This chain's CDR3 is CASSLGYAEQYF. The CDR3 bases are TGTGCCAGCAGTTTAGGTTACGCTGAGCAGTACTTC.

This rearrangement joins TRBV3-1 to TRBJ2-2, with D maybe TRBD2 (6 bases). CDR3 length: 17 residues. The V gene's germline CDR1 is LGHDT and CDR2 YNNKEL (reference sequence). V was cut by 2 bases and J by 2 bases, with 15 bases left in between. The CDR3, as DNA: TGTGCCAGCAGCCAATGGGCCGGAGGGTCAAACACCGGGGAGCTGTTTTTT. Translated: CASSQWAGGSNTGELFF.

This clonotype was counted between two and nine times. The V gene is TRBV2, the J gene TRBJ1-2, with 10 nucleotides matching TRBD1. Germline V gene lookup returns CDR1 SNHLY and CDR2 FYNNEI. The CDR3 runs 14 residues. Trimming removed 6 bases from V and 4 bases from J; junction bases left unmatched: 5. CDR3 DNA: TGTGCCAGCAGCGGGACAGGGGAATGCTATGGCTACACCTTC. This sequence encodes CASSGTGECYGYTF.

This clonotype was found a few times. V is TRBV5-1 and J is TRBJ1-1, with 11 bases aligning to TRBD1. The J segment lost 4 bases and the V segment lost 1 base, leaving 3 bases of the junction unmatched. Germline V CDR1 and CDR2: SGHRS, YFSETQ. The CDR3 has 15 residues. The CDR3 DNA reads TGCGCCAGCAGCTTGATAGGACAGGGGGCCACTGAAGCTTTCTTT. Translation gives CASSLIGQGATEAFF.

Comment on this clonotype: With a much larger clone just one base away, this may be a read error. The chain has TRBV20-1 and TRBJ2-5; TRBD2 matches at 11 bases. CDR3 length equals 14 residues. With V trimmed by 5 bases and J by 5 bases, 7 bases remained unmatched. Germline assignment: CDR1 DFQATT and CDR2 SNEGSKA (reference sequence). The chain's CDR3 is CSAAGTSGRETQYF. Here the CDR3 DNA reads TGCAGTGCTGCAGGGACTAGCGGACGGGAGACCCAGTACTTC.